Listed here are 9 T cell receptor beta chains from one sample, sequenced in a study of blood T cell repertoires in COVID-19. Only in-frame clones appear in the TCRdb table, and some are missing; sequencing was by immunoSEQ multiplex PCR. Altogether approximately 77,000 clones are present, around 88% being singletons, with the ten largest covering 6% to 7.5%. Sequencing used peripheral blood. Receptor source: an elderly woman with acute or convalescent COVID-19.

This clone was recorded only once. The rearrangement joins TRBV5-4 to TRBJ2-7; the D gene is possibly TRBD1 (5 bases). With 3 bases removed from V and 1 base from J, the gap between germline ends came to 14 bases. CDR1 and CDR2 from the germline V gene are SGHNT and YYREEE (reference sequence). The CDR3 has 15 residues. CDR3 amino acids: CASSSSAGISYEQYF. The CDR3 region has the DNA TGTGCCAGCAGCTCTTCGGCAGGGATTTCCTACGAGCAGTACTTC. Full variable domain (remainder filled in from reference TRBV5-4 and TRBJ2-7): ETGVTQSPTHLIKTRGQQVTLRCSSQSGHNTVSWYQQALGQGPQFIFQYYREEENGRGNFPPRFSGLQFPNYSSELNVNALELDDSALYLCASSSSAGISYEQYFGPGTRLTVT.

J is TRBJ1-6 and V is TRBV6-2 or TRBV6-3; 8 nucleotides agree with TRBD1. CDR1 and CDR2 (germline): MNHEY, SVGEGT. V shed 5 bases, J shed 1 base, and the junction held 4 bases outside the gene matches. The CDR3 runs to 16 residues. The CDR3 nucleotides read TGTGCCAGCAGTACCGGACAGGGATCCTATAATTCACCCCTCCACTTT. This codes for CASSTGQGSYNSPLHF.

This clone has more than one count but fewer than ten. The chain is built from TRBV3-1 (or the pseudogene TRBV3-2) and TRBJ1-2, with a possible D match to TRBD1 (6 bases). V dropped 0 bases and J dropped 4 bases, with 9 bases sitting between them. Per the germline V gene, CDR1 is LGHDT and CDR2 is YNNKEL (reference sequence). This CDR3 has 14 residues. The CDR3 is CASSQEGGIYGYTF. CDR3 DNA sequence: TGTGCCAGCAGCCAAGAAGGGGGAATCTATGGCTACACCTTC.

This clone was seen a handful of times. The rearrangement links TRBV11-3 to TRBJ2-1; TRBD2 matches 13 bases. Germline-derived CDR1 and CDR2 are SGHNT and YENEEA. Losses at the gene ends were 4 bases for V and 4 bases for J; bases not matched to a gene: 4. The CDR3 is 16 residues long. The CDR3: CASSSMGLAGYNEQFF. The CDR3 DNA reads as TGTGCCAGCAGCTCTATGGGACTAGCGGGGTACAATGAGCAGTTCTTC.

The chain recombines TRBV10-2 with TRBJ1-6; no definite D call. CDR3 length: 13 residues. Germline CDR1 WSHSY, CDR2 SAAADI. V was shortened by 4 bases and J by 5 bases, with 6 bases between the two germline ends. The CDR3 reads CASSAFDNSPLHF. The CDR3 nucleotides are TGCGCCAGCAGTGCCTTTGATAATTCACCCCTCCACTTT.

The CDR3 loop reads CASSPGGGKTQYF. CDR3 bases: TGTGCCAGCAGCCCCGGGGGGGGGAAGACCCAGTACTTC. The rearrangement uses TRBV5-4 and TRBJ2-5; 8 positions match TRBD2. Germline CDR1 and CDR2: SGHNT and YYREEE (reference sequence). The trim removed 4 bases at V and 6 bases at J, leaving 5 bases unmatched. CDR3 length: 13 residues. Together with reference TRBV5-4 and TRBJ2-5, the CDR3 gives the full variable domain: ETGVTQSPTHLIKTRGQQVTLRCSSQSGHNTVSWYQQALGQGPQFIFQYYREEENGRGNFPPRFSGLQFPNYSSELNVNALELDDSALYLCASSPGGGKTQYFGPGTRLLVL.

V gene TRBV5-1 combines with J gene TRBJ2-3; D is perhaps TRBD2 (6 bases). This CDR3 spans 14 amino acids. V was pared by 7 bases and J by 0 bases, with 12 bases between. Germline V gene lookup returns CDR1 SGHRS and CDR2 YFSETQ. CDR3 DNA: TGCGCCAGCCGCCCGGGACTGAGCACAGATACGCAGTATTTT. Its translation is CASRPGLSTDTQYF. Supplemented by reference TRBV5-1 and TRBJ2-3, the full variable domain reads KAGVTQTPRYLIKTRGQQVTLSCSPISGHRSVSWYQQTPGQGLQFLFEYFSETQRNKGNFPGRFSGRQFSNSRSEMNVSTLELGDSALYLCASRPGLSTDTQYFGPGTRLTVL.

This clone has a single count. This rearrangement joins TRBV19 to TRBJ1-3; 7 bases map to TRBD1. Trimming took 10 bases from V and 2 from J; bases not matched to a gene: 5. The CDR3 is 13 amino acids. The germline gives CDR1 LNHDA, CDR2 SQIVND (reference sequence). The CDR3 nucleotides read TGTGCCACCCAGGGGGGAACTGGAAACACCATATATTTT. It yields the protein CATQGGTGNTIYF. Full variable domain (remainder filled in from reference TRBV19 and TRBJ1-3): DGGITQSPKYLFRKEGQNVTLSCEQNLNHDAMYWYRQDPGQGLRLIYYSQIVNDFQKGDIAEGYSVSREKKESFPLTVTSAQKNPTAFYLCATQGGTGNTIYFGEGSWLTVV.

This sequence joins TRBV7-9 and TRBJ1-3; D perhaps matches TRBD1 (5 bases). Germline CDR1 and CDR2: SEHNR and FQNEAQ (reference sequence). V lost 10 bases, J lost 4 bases, and 17 bases lay in between. The CDR3 is 14 amino acids. The CDR3 here is CATEPLRTGNTIYF. The CDR3 DNA reads TGTGCCACCGAGCCGCTGAGGACAGGAAACACCATATATTTT.